A selection of T cell receptor beta chains follows, all from one sample in a study of STAT5B mutations in CD4+ large granular lymphocyte leukemia. Only in-frame clones appear in the TCRdb table, and some are missing; sequencing was by immunoSEQ multiplex PCR. The data hold around 33,000 clones, with roughly 80% observed a single time. The source material was CD4+ T cells from blood buffy coats. These receptors were obtained from a human donor in good health. The CDR3 runs from the conserved cysteine through the conserved F or W. The D gene is left open where the match is weak. For some rows the clone size is stated as once, few or many, or as a class when expanded; others skip it.

DNA: TGTGCCACCAGCGCGACAGGGCTTCAGCCCCAGCATTTT
CDR3: CATSATGLQPQHF
V: TRBV15
J: TRBJ1-5
D: TRBD1
size: NA

DNA: TGTGCCAGCAGTCGAACCGGGACAGAATATAACTACGAGCAGTACTTC
CDR3: CASSRTGTEYNYEQYF
V: TRBV27
J: TRBJ2-7
D: TRBD1
size: NA

DNA: TGTGCCAGCTCACCACTTCCCGGGACGGATAGCTCCTACAATGAGCAGTTCTTC
CDR3: CASSPLPGTDSSYNEQFF
V: TRBV18
J: TRBJ2-1
D: NA
size: NA

DNA: TGTGCCAGCAGCTTTGACGACAATGAGCAGTTCTTC
CDR3: CASSFDDNEQFF
V: TRBV5-4
J: TRBJ2-1
D: NA
size: NA

DNA: TGTGCCAGCAGCTTGGGACTAGCGGGAGGGGCCACAGATACGCAGTATTTT
CDR3: CASSLGLAGGATDTQYF
V: TRBV5-4
J: TRBJ2-3
D: TRBD2
size: NA

DNA: TGTGCCAGCAGTTACCAGGGACAGGGCGACGGCTACACCTTC
CDR3: CASSYQGQGDGYTF
V: TRBV6-6
J: TRBJ1-2
D: TRBD1
size: NA

DNA: TGTGCCAGCGGGGGGTTGGAGTCCTCAGCCAAAAACATTCAGTACTTC
CDR3: CASGGLESSAKNIQYF
V: TRBV4-2
J: TRBJ2-4
D: NA
size: NA

DNA: TGTGCCAGTAGCCCGGGACTAGCGGGAGGGTCCTACGAGCAGTACTTC
CDR3: CASSPGLAGGSYEQYF
V: TRBV19
J: TRBJ2-7
D: TRBD2
size: NA

DNA: TGTGCCAGCAGCGATCCTAGGAGCGAGCAGTACTTC
CDR3: CASSDPRSEQYF
V: TRBV2
J: TRBJ2-7
D: NA
size: few

DNA: TGTGCCAGCAGTTCTCGATCGGGCGGCGTAATTGCGGCACAAGAGACCCAGTACTTC
CDR3: CASSSRSGGVIAAQETQYF
V: TRBV27
J: TRBJ2-5
D: NA
size: NA

DNA: TGTGCCAGCAGGCTGAGCGGGAGGGTTGGGGATGAGCAGTTCTTC
CDR3: CASRLSGRVGDEQFF
V: TRBV11-2
J: TRBJ2-1
D: TRBD2
size: NA

DNA: TGTGCCAGTAGTACCCGAGGGGGAGGGTATGAAAAACTGTTTTTT
CDR3: CASSTRGGGYEKLFF
V: TRBV19
J: TRBJ1-4
D: NA
size: few

DNA: TGTGCCAGCAGCTTATACAGGGTAGTCGCCGGGGAGCTGTTTTTT
CDR3: CASSLYRVVAGELFF
V: TRBV7-6
J: TRBJ2-2
D: NA
size: once

DNA: TGTGCCAGCAGCACCGGGACAGGGGCGACAGATACGCAGTATTTT
CDR3: CASSTGTGATDTQYF
V: TRBV11-3
J: TRBJ2-3
D: TRBD1
size: NA

DNA: TGTGCTAGTGGTTTGGAGGTCCGGGACAGCAGGGAATATGGCTACACCTTC
CDR3: CASGLEVRDSREYGYTF
V: TRBV12-5
J: TRBJ1-2
D: TRBD1
size: NA

DNA: TGTGCCAGCAGCTCCAGACTGCACCTCCAGGGGAAACTGTTTTTT
CDR3: CASSSRLHLQGKLFF
V: TRBV7-8
J: TRBJ1-4
D: NA
size: NA

DNA: TGTGCCAGCAGCTTCGGACAGGGACCCGTGGGCAATCAGCCCCAGCATTTT
CDR3: CASSFGQGPVGNQPQHF
V: TRBV11-2
J: TRBJ1-5
D: TRBD1
size: few

DNA: TGTGCCAGCAGTTCTTCCGACGGGCTAGCGGGAGAGACCCAGTACTTC
CDR3: CASSSSDGLAGETQYF
V: TRBV28
J: TRBJ2-5
D: TRBD2
size: NA

DNA: TGTGCCAGCAGCTTAGACGGGACAGGGGAAGGAAACACCATATATTTT
CDR3: CASSLDGTGEGNTIYF
V: TRBV11-2
J: TRBJ1-3
D: TRBD1
size: NA

DNA: TGCAGCGCTTTAGGGGGGATCTACGAGCAGTACTTC
CDR3: CSALGGIYEQYF
V: TRBV29-1
J: TRBJ2-7
D: NA
size: few

DNA: TGTGCCAGCAGTGGCGGCTTGGGAATCCAGCACTACAATGAGCAGTTCTTC
CDR3: CASSGGLGIQHYNEQFF
V: TRBV9
J: TRBJ2-1
D: NA
size: NA

DNA: TGTGCCAGCAGCTTAGCAGGGGCTCAGCCCCAGCATTTT
CDR3: CASSLAGAQPQHF
V: TRBV7-8
J: TRBJ1-5
D: NA
size: NA

DNA: TGTGCCAGTAGTTCGCGACTAGCGGGATCCAATGAGCAGTTCTTC
CDR3: CASSSRLAGSNEQFF
V: TRBV19
J: TRBJ2-1
D: TRBD2
size: NA

DNA: TGTGCCAGTAGAACGGGAGGGCGGGGAACAGATACGCAGTATTTT
CDR3: CASRTGGRGTDTQYF
V: TRBV19
J: TRBJ2-3
D: TRBD2
size: once

DNA: TGTGCCAGCACCAGAGACAGGGGATGGACTGAAGCTTTCTTT
CDR3: CASTRDRGWTEAFF
V: TRBV6-5
J: TRBJ1-1
D: TRBD1
size: NA

DNA: TGTGCCAGCAGTGAAGCGCTTCTGGGGAAAAGGGAGCAGTACTTC
CDR3: CASSEALLGKREQYF
V: TRBV2
J: TRBJ2-7
D: NA
size: NA

DNA: TGTGCCAGCAGCGTAGGTTTTGACTACGAGCAGTACTTC
CDR3: CASSVGFDYEQYF
V: TRBV9
J: TRBJ2-7
D: NA
size: NA

DNA: TGTGCCAGCTCACCTCTGCGACAGGGGGCAGTGTACGAGCAGTACTTC
CDR3: CASSPLRQGAVYEQYF
V: TRBV18
J: TRBJ2-7
D: TRBD1
size: NA

DNA: TGTGCCATCAGTGAGGATACTAGCGGGGGCTACAATGAGCAGTTCTTC
CDR3: CAISEDTSGGYNEQFF
V: TRBV10-3
J: TRBJ2-1
D: TRBD2
size: NA

DNA: TGTGCCAGCAGCTTTAACTCCTACAATGAGCAGTTCTTC
CDR3: CASSFNSYNEQFF
V: TRBV4-2
J: TRBJ2-1
D: NA
size: NA

DNA: TGCGCCAGCAGCCAAGAGACCGGGAGTTACTACGAGCAGTACTTC
CDR3: CASSQETGSYYEQYF
V: TRBV4-3
J: TRBJ2-7
D: NA
size: once

DNA: TGTGCCAGTAGTTTACCTATAGCGGGACATTTGTTCTTC
CDR3: CASSLPIAGHLFF
V: TRBV19
J: TRBJ2-1
D: TRBD2
size: NA

DNA: TGTGCCAGCAGCCCCCAATCCGGACTAGCGGGACCCGAGCAGTTCTTC
CDR3: CASSPQSGLAGPEQFF
V: TRBV7-2
J: TRBJ2-1
D: TRBD2
size: NA

DNA: TGTGCCAGCAGAATTATAACGGGTTCCTACAATGAGCAGTTCTTC
CDR3: CASRIITGSYNEQFF
V: TRBV6-6
J: TRBJ2-1
D: NA
size: NA

DNA: TGTGCCAGCAGCACGACAGGGGGAACCTACGAGCAGTACTTC
CDR3: CASSTTGGTYEQYF
V: TRBV7-9
J: TRBJ2-7
D: TRBD1
size: NA

DNA: TGTGCCAGCAGCTTAGAAGGGGGCTCGGATGAGCAGTTCTTC
CDR3: CASSLEGGSDEQFF
V: TRBV7-8
J: TRBJ2-1
D: TRBD1
size: NA

DNA: TGTGCCAGCAGTCCAGGGACAGGAGGTACGTCGCCCCAGCATTTT
CDR3: CASSPGTGGTSPQHF
V: TRBV27
J: TRBJ1-5
D: TRBD1
size: NA

DNA: TGTGCCAGCAGTTTAGACAGCGGGAACTATGGCTACACCTTC
CDR3: CASSLDSGNYGYTF
V: TRBV28
J: TRBJ1-2
D: NA
size: NA

DNA: TGTGCCAGCAGTTTTAGGGGACAGGCCTACGAGCAGTACTTC
CDR3: CASSFRGQAYEQYF
V: TRBV27
J: TRBJ2-7
D: TRBD1
size: NA

DNA: TGTGCCAGCAGTTTATGGTTTTTCGGGCGGGAGGGCTCCTACGAGCAGTACTTC
CDR3: CASSLWFFGREGSYEQYF
V: TRBV28
J: TRBJ2-7
D: TRBD2
size: NA

DNA: TGCGCCAGCAGCTTGGATGGGAACGGCTACACCTTC
CDR3: CASSLDGNGYTF
V: TRBV5-1
J: TRBJ1-2
D: NA
size: NA

DNA: TGTGCCAGCTCACCACAGGATCAGAACAATGAGCAGTTCTTC
CDR3: CASSPQDQNNEQFF
V: TRBV18
J: TRBJ2-1
D: NA
size: few

DNA: TGTGCCAGCAGCCCCATGGGGACGGGGGGGAACACTGAAGCTTTCTTT
CDR3: CASSPMGTGGNTEAFF
V: TRBV9
J: TRBJ1-1
D: NA
size: NA

DNA: TGTGCCTGGAGTGACAGACAGGGTACCTATGGCTACACCTTC
CDR3: CAWSDRQGTYGYTF
V: TRBV30
J: TRBJ1-2
D: TRBD1
size: few

DNA: TGTGCCTGGAGTCACAGGAGGGGGGATGGCTACACCTTC
CDR3: CAWSHRRGDGYTF
V: TRBV30
J: TRBJ1-2
D: NA
size: NA

DNA: TGTGCCAGCAGCTTACAGGGGGCAAGTGAAAAACTGTTTTTT
CDR3: CASSLQGASEKLFF
V: TRBV7-2
J: TRBJ1-4
D: TRBD1
size: few

DNA: TGTGCCTGGAGTGGGGGGACCCGACGACTAGCGGGAGCTGCAGATACGCAGTATTTT
CDR3: CAWSGGTRRLAGAADTQYF
V: TRBV30
J: TRBJ2-3
D: TRBD2
size: NA

DNA: TGCAGCGTCCTCCTGGGCCTTCAAGAGACCCAGTACTTC
CDR3: CSVLLGLQETQYF
V: TRBV29-1
J: TRBJ2-5
D: NA
size: NA

DNA: TGCGCCAGCAGCTGGGGGGTCGGGAACACCGGGGAGCTGTTTTTT
CDR3: CASSWGVGNTGELFF
V: TRBV5-1
J: TRBJ2-2
D: NA
size: NA

DNA: TGCGCCAGCAGCCAGGGGAGGGCGGGGGGGGCCAAAAACATTCAGTACTTC
CDR3: CASSQGRAGGAKNIQYF
V: TRBV4-1
J: TRBJ2-4
D: TRBD2
size: NA

DNA: TGTGCCAGCTCACCAGGCCAGACGGGTACGCAGTATTTT
CDR3: CASSPGQTGTQYF
V: TRBV18
J: TRBJ2-3
D: NA
size: NA

DNA: TGTGCCACCAGCCCCCCGACCCCAGGGTACGACGAGCAGTACTTC
CDR3: CATSPPTPGYDEQYF
V: TRBV15
J: TRBJ2-7
D: NA
size: NA

DNA: TGTGCCAGTAGTATATCCGGCAGGGATGGCTACACCTTC
CDR3: CASSISGRDGYTF
V: TRBV19
J: TRBJ1-2
D: NA
size: NA

DNA: TGTGCCAGCAGTCCGCCGACAGGGGTCCACCAAGAGACCCAGTACTTC
CDR3: CASSPPTGVHQETQYF
V: TRBV2
J: TRBJ2-5
D: TRBD1
size: NA

DNA: TGTGCCAGCAGTGCCTCGGTGACAGGGGGGGATACGCAGTATTTT
CDR3: CASSASVTGGDTQYF
V: TRBV6-1
J: TRBJ2-3
D: TRBD1
size: NA